These 27 T cell receptor beta chains came from one sample sequenced in a study of human T cells and chemical hapten exposure. TCRdb reprocessed the RACE reads with MiXCR, giving one entry per CDR3 protein. This sample has under 100,000 distinct CDR3 sequences, with 10% to 12% found just once. Specified time point: patch test 2, 6 weeks after DPC sensitization. Documented treatment: therapeutic diphenylcyclopropenone sensitization with weekly scalp DPC. The source was whole blood, collected in connection with sensitization to the hapten diphenylcyclopropenone (DPC). The origin of the receptors is a woman aged 40 to 49 with alopecia areata. Some clones in this sample may be carry-over from other donors' samples.

The rearrangement joins TRBV2 to TRBJ2-2, with D tentatively TRBD1 or TRBD2 (5 bases each). V was shortened by 8 bases and J by 3 bases, with 7 bases between the two germline ends. From germline, CDR1 is SNHLY and CDR2 FYNNEI. This CDR3 contains 12 residues. The CDR3 protein is CASGGYTGELFF. In nucleotides, the CDR3 is TGTGCCAGCGGGGGATACACCGGGGAGCTGTTTTTT.

This clonotype was seen at least ten times. The J gene is TRBJ2-1, the V gene TRBV20-1; D may be TRBD1 (6 bases). The CDR3 has 15 amino acids. V dropped 6 bases and J dropped 0 bases, with 15 bases sitting between them. Germline V lookup: CDR1 DFQATT, CDR2 SNEGSKA (reference sequence). CDR3: CSARGGSSSYNEQFF. The CDR3 DNA is TGCAGTGCCAGGGGTGGGTCTAGCTCCTACAATGAGCAGTTCTTC.

This clonotype showed up just a few times. The chain uses TRBV10-2 and TRBJ2-2; no clear D. The germline gives CDR1 WSHSY, CDR2 SAAADI. V shed 8 bases and J shed 4 bases, with 11 bases lying between them. This CDR3 region has 13 residues. The CDR3 region has the DNA TGCGCCAGCCGCCAAGCCGGCACCGGGGAGCTGTTTTTT. Residues: CASRQAGTGELFF.

The chain has TRBV7-2 and TRBJ2-3; a possible D gene is TRBD2 (6 bases). Germline assignment: CDR1 SGHTA and CDR2 FQGNSA. Trimming took off 0 bases at V and 3 bases at J, with 10 bases between the two ends. The CDR3 is 15 amino acids. CDR3 nucleotide sequence: TGTGCCAGCAGCTTAGCTAGCGGCACTACAGATACGCAGTATTTT. Translation: CASSLASGTTDTQYF.

This clonotype was recorded many times. The V and J genes are TRBV28 and TRBJ2-1; the match to TRBD2 covers 10 bases. The CDR3 spans 15 residues. Germline loops: CDR1 MDHEN, CDR2 SYDVKM. The trim removed 6 bases at V and 6 bases at J, leaving 8 bases unmatched. CDR3 sequence (DNA): TGTGCCAGCAGGAAATCTAGCGGGAGCCCCAATGAGCAGTTCTTC. Residues: CASRKSSGSPNEQFF.

The rearrangement uses TRBV6-5 and TRBJ1-6; tentative D call: TRBD1 (5 bases). There are 13 residues in the CDR3. Germline-derived CDR1 and CDR2 are MNHEY and SVGAGI. V lost 0 bases and J lost 13, with 10 bases in between. The CDR3 sequence: CASSYSSGDPLHF. For the CDR3, the DNA is TGTGCCAGCAGTTACTCTTCCGGGGACCCCCTCCACTTT.

This clonotype came up many times. V usage is TRBV7-8 and J usage is TRBJ2-1; 8 bases fit TRBD2. The CDR3 length is 14 residues. J lost 4 bases, V lost 5 bases, and 4 bases had no gene match. The V gene's germline CDR1 is SGHVS and CDR2 FQNEAQ. CDR3 nucleotides: TGTGCCAGCAGCCCGGGCGGGGGGTACAATGAGCAGTTCTTC. Its protein product is CASSPGGGYNEQFF.

This sequence joins TRBV28 and TRBJ2-7; 12 positions match TRBD1. The CDR3 consists of 16 residues. Unmatched junction bases numbered 9, after V lost 4 bases and J lost 5 bases. Germline assignment: CDR1 MDHEN and CDR2 SYDVKM. CDR3: CASSSNTGTGGDEQYF. The CDR3 nucleotides are TGTGCCAGCAGTTCTAACACCGGGACAGGGGGCGACGAGCAGTACTTC.

This clonotype was picked up many times. The CDR3 nucleotides are TGTGCCAGCAGCGTAGGCGGCAGCCGTAATGAAAAACTGTTTTTT. This codes for CASSVGGSRNEKLFF. This chain joins TRBV9 and TRBJ1-4; the D is unclear. The V gene's germline CDR1 is SGDLS and CDR2 YYNGEE. Trimming cost V 0 bases and J 4 bases, with 10 bases left between them. This CDR3 region has 15 residues.

This clonotype has just one count. The chain employs TRBV29-1 and TRBJ2-7; 9 nucleotides match TRBD1. J lost 5 bases, V lost 6 bases, and 11 bases had no gene match. The CDR3 contains 14 residues. CDR1 is SQVTM, CDR2 ANQGSEA, per germline. CDR3 DNA sequence: TGCAGCGTGGACCCCGGGACAGGGCCCCACGAGCAGTACTTC. This gives the protein CSVDPGTGPHEQYF.

The V and J genes are TRBV6-5 and TRBJ1-2; D unresolved. The CDR3 sequence is 14 residues long. V lost 0 bases, J lost 5 bases, and 10 bases lay in between. Germline V lookup: CDR1 MNHEY, CDR2 SVGAGI. CDR3 in amino acids: CASSYSTREYGYTF. CDR3 nucleotides: TGTGCCAGCAGTTACTCGACTCGGGAATATGGCTACACCTTC.

V gene TRBV5-1 combines with J gene TRBJ2-3; 9 positions match TRBD2. The CDR3 consists of 15 residues. Unmatched junction bases numbered 9, after V lost 4 bases and J lost 6 bases. Germline CDR1 SGHRS, CDR2 YFSETQ. The CDR3 loop reads CASSPGLAGPDTQYF. The CDR3 coding sequence is TGCGCCAGCAGCCCGGGACTAGCCGGACCGGATACGCAGTATTTT.

This clonotype was counted between two and nine times. The V call is TRBV24-1, the J call TRBJ2-7; D not resolved. The CDR3 totals 11 residues. Germline V lookup: CDR1 KGHDR, CDR2 SFDVKD. V gave up 9 bases and J gave up 4 bases, with 9 bases separating them. For the CDR3, the DNA is TGTGCCACCCAGGACGGATACGAGCAGTACTTC. As protein: CATQDGYEQYF.

In its sample, this clonotype was seen many times. The rearrangement joins TRBV6-1 to TRBJ1-1, with D possibly TRBD1 on 6 matching bases. The CDR3 covers 14 residues. CDR1 and CDR2 from the germline V gene are MNHNS and SASEGT. Trimming took 6 bases from V and 1 from J, leaving 12 bases between them. The DNA of the CDR3 is TGTGCCAGCAGGGTCGAGGGACAGAACACTGAAGCTTTCTTT. The encoded protein is CASRVEGQNTEAFF.

The rearrangement uses TRBV6-6 and TRBJ2-7; possibly TRBD1 for D (6 bases). The CDR3 consists of 14 residues. In germline, CDR1 is MNHNY, CDR2 SVGAGI (reference sequence). The V and J ends lost 4 bases and 1 base respectively, with 11 bases between them. The CDR3 region has the DNA TGTGCCAGCAGTTCCTCCGGGACATCCTACGAGCAGTACTTC. Its translation: CASSSSGTSYEQYF.

This clonotype was seen repeatedly, ten times or more. This chain links TRBV19 with TRBJ2-4; TRBD1 matches at 11 bases. Germline CDR1 is LNHDA and CDR2 is SQIVND (reference sequence). Unmatched junction bases numbered 7, after V lost 5 bases and J lost 7 bases. CDR3 size: 15 residues. CDR3 loop: CASSSDRGLRNIQYF. CDR3 nucleotide sequence: TGTGCCAGTAGTTCGGACAGGGGGCTGAGGAACATTCAGTACTTC.

The chain carries TRBV12-3 or TRBV12-4 and TRBJ2-3; possibly TRBD2 for D (6 bases). Trimming left V 6 bases short and J 5 bases short, with 15 bases between. This CDR3 spans 14 amino acids. CDR3 nucleotide sequence: TGTGCCAGCAGATACCTAGCGCAAGGAGATACGCAGTATTTT. Translation: CASRYLAQGDTQYF.

This clonotype was counted ten times or more. The chain combines TRBV3-1 with TRBJ2-2; TRBD1 agrees at 10 bases. The CDR3 runs 15 residues. Germline V lookup: CDR1 LGHDT, CDR2 YNNKEL (reference sequence). With V trimmed by 3 bases and J by 6 bases, 4 bases remained unmatched. The CDR3 sequence: CASSHSGQGSGELFF. In DNA form, the CDR3 reads TGTGCCAGCAGCCACTCGGGACAGGGGTCCGGGGAGCTGTTTTTT.

This clonotype has ten or more counts. This chain uses TRBV6-2 or TRBV6-3 with TRBJ1-5; D gene ambiguous. V dropped 4 bases and J dropped 1 base, with 5 bases sitting between them. Looked up from germline, CDR1 is MNHEY and CDR2 is SVGEGT. This CDR3 is 13 amino acids long. In DNA form, the CDR3 reads TGTGCCAGCAGTTTCCCCAGCAATCAGCCCCAGCATTTT. Encoded protein: CASSFPSNQPQHF.

This clonotype showed up just a few times. The J gene is TRBJ1-1, the V gene TRBV11-2; tentatively, D is TRBD1 (6 bases). The germline V gene has CDR1 SGHAT and CDR2 FQNNGV. This CDR3 region has 14 residues. V was shortened by 5 bases and J by 5 bases, with 15 bases between the two germline ends. In nucleotides, the CDR3 is TGTGCCAGCAGCCTATGGGACGGACAGACTGAAGCTTTCTTT. Translating it yields CASSLWDGQTEAFF.

In this sample, this clonotype turned up many times. The gene calls are TRBV18 and TRBJ1-4; D remains ambiguous. There are 13 residues in the CDR3. V lost 1 base to trimming and J lost 7 bases, with 7 bases between them. CDR1 and CDR2 from the germline V gene are KGHSH and LQKENI. The CDR3 spells CASSPQGGEKLFF. The CDR3 region has the DNA TGTGCCAGCTCACCACAGGGCGGTGAAAAACTGTTTTTT.

The genes are TRBV3-1 and TRBJ2-7; 11 bases line up with TRBD1. Germline lookup yields CDR1 LGHDT and CDR2 YNNKEL (reference sequence). The CDR3 runs 14 residues. V shed 3 bases and J 6 bases; nucleotides not matched to a gene: 4. In DNA form, the CDR3 reads TGTGCCAGCAGCCAGGCCGGGACAGGGGGCGAGCAGTACTTC. It is translated as CASSQAGTGGEQYF.

This chain uses TRBV20-1 with TRBJ2-7, with a possible D match to TRBD1 (6 bases). The V gene's germline CDR1 is DFQATT and CDR2 SNEGSKA (reference sequence). Trimming took off 4 bases at V and 0 bases at J, with 19 bases between the two ends. The CDR3 is 16 amino acids. The DNA of the CDR3 is TGCAGTGCTAACCCCGACCTGGGGGCTCCCTCCTACGAGCAGTACTTC. This sequence encodes CSANPDLGAPSYEQYF.

This clonotype was picked up many times. The chain is built from TRBV20-1 and TRBJ2-5; TRBD2 matches 8 bases. V dropped 8 bases and J dropped 0; count of bases not matched to a gene: 8. CDR3 length equals 14 residues. Looked up from germline, CDR1 is DFQATT and CDR2 is SNEGSKA (reference sequence). The DNA for the CDR3 is TGCAGTCTCCCGGGGGGGAAGTACCAAGAGACCCAGTACTTC. This encodes CSLPGGKYQETQYF.

V and J are TRBV20-1 and TRBJ1-5, with a tentative D call TRBD1 (6 bases). Germline V gene lookup returns CDR1 DFQATT and CDR2 SNEGSKA (reference sequence). Deletions cut 5 bases from V and 0 bases from J, with 17 bases between. The CDR3 loop spans 16 amino acids. The CDR3 DNA sequence: TGCAGTGCTCAGAGGGGGGCAGGGGATAGCAATCAGCCCCAGCATTTT. Translating it yields CSAQRGAGDSNQPQHF.

The rearrangement uses TRBV6-5 and TRBJ2-1; 14 bases are a match to TRBD2. CDR1 is MNHEY, CDR2 SVGAGI, per germline. Trimming cost V 6 bases and J 6 bases; bases outside gene matches: 4. The CDR3 covers 15 residues. CDR3 in DNA: TGTGCCAGCAGACCGGGACTAGCGGGAGTCAATGAGCAGTTCTTC. It specifies CASRPGLAGVNEQFF.

This chain links TRBV12-3 or TRBV12-4 with TRBJ2-1; 7 nucleotides agree with TRBD1. V lost 3 bases and J lost 8; bases outside the gene matches: 13. CDR3 length: 16 residues. CDR3 DNA: TGTGCCAGCAGTTTCAGACAGGGCGCTTCTATCTATGAGCAGTTCTTC. Encoded protein: CASSFRQGASIYEQFF.